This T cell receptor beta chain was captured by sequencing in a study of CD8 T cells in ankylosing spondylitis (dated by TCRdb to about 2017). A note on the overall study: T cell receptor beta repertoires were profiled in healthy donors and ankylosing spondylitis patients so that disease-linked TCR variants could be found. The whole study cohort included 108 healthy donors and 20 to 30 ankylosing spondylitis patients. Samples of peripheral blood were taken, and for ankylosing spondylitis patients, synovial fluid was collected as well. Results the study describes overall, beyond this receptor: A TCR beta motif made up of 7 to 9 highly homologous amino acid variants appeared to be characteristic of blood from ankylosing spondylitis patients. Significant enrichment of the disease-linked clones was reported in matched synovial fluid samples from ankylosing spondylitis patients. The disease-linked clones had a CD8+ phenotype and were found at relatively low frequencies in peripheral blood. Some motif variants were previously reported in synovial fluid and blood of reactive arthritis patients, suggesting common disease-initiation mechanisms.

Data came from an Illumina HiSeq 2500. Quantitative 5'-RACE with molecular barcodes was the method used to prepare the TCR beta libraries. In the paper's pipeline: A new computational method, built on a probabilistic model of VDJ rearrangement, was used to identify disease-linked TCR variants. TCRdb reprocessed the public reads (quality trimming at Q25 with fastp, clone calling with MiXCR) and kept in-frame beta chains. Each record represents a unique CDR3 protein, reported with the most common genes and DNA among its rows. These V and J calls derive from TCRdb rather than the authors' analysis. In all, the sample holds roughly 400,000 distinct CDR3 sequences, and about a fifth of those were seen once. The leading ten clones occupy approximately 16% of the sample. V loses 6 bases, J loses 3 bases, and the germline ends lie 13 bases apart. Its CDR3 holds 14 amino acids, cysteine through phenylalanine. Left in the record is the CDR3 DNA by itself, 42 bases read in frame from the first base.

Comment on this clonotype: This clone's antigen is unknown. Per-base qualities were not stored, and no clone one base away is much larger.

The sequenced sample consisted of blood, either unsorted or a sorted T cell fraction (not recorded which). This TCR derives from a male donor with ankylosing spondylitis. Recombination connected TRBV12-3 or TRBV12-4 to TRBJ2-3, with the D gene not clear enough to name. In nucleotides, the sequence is TGTGCCAGCAGCCTCCCCCCCGGGACAGATACGCAGTATTTT. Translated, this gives CASSLPPGTDTQYF.